The rows below give T cell receptor beta chains drawn from one sample of a study of blood T cell repertoires in COVID-19. Some clones are missing from TCRdb's copy, which holds only in-frame ones; the method was immunoSEQ multiplex PCR. The sample lists some 270,000 clones, approximately 85% occurring once. Sequencing was carried out using PBMCs or T cells enriched from blood (not recorded which). The receptors come from a woman aged 25 to 39 who had recovered from COVID-19. CDR3s include the opening cysteine and the closing phenylalanine or tryptophan. The D gene is left open where the match is weak. Clone sizes are given selectively: once, few, many, or a class where the clone is expanded.

j_call | clone_size | v_call | d_call | cdr3_nt | cdr3_aa
TRBJ2-6 | many | TRBV10-1 | TRBD2 | TGCGCCAGCAGTGAGGGGACTAGCGGCTCTGGGGCCAACGTCCTGACTTTC | CASSEGTSGSGANVLTF
TRBJ2-1 | NA | TRBV28 | TRBD2 | TGTGCCAGCCGAAATTCCGCGACTAGCGGGACCAATGAGCAGTTCTTC | CASRNSATSGTNEQFF
TRBJ2-7 | once | TRBV3-1/TRBV3-2 | TRBD2 | TGTGCCAGCAGCCAAGTATCGGGGTCCGGGACTAGAGCCTACGAGCAGTACTTC | CASSQVSGSGTRAYEQYF
TRBJ2-7 | NA | TRBV28 | NA | TGTGCCAGCAGTTTGGGGCACAGCTCCTACGAGCAGTACTTC | CASSLGHSSYEQYF
TRBJ1-1 | NA | TRBV28 | NA | TGTGCCAGCAGCGTCCAGGGTCGCACTGAAGCTTTCTTT | CASSVQGRTEAFF
TRBJ1-1 | NA | TRBV6-2/TRBV6-3 | NA | TGTGCCAGCAGTTACTCGGCCCTCACAGGTTGGAACACTGAAGCTTTCTTT | CASSYSALTGWNTEAFF
TRBJ1-5 | NA | TRBV18 | NA | TGTGCCAGCTCAGGTAGCCGAGATCAGCCCCAGCATTTT | CASSGSRDQPQHF
TRBJ1-5 | once | TRBV27 | NA | TGTGCCAGCAGTTTGACCACAGATCAGCCCCAGCATTTT | CASSLTTDQPQHF
TRBJ2-1 | NA | TRBV3-1/TRBV3-2 | NA | TGTGCCAGCAGCCAAGAGCGGGGTGGGAATGAGCAGTTCTTC | CASSQERGGNEQFF
TRBJ2-5 | NA | TRBV15 | TRBD2 | TGTGCCACCAGCAGACCTAGACTAGCGGGGGGCCAAGAGACCCAGTACTTC | CATSRPRLAGGQETQYF
TRBJ1-6 | NA | TRBV13 | NA | TGTGCCAGCAGCTTAGGACAGGGTGAAACCTATAATTCACCCCTCCACTTT | CASSLGQGETYNSPLHF
TRBJ1-1 | NA | TRBV6-5 | NA | TGTGCCAGCATGACGACAGGGAACACTGAAGCTTTCTTT | CASMTTGNTEAFF